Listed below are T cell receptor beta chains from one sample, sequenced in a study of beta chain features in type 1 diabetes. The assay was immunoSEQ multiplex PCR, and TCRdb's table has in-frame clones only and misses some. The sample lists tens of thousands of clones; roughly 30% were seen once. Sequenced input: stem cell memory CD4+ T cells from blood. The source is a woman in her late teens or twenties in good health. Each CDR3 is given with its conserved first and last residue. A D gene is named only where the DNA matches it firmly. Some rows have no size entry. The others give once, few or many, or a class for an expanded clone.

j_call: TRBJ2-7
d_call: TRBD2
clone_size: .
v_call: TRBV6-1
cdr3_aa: CASSPGLAGAYEQYF
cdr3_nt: TGTGCCAGCAGCCCGGGACTAGCGGGGGCCTACGAGCAGTACTTC

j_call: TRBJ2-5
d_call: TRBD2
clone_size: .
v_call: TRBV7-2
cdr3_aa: CASSARTSGQETQYF
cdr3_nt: TGTGCCAGCAGCGCGCGGACTAGCGGCCAAGAGACCCAGTACTTC

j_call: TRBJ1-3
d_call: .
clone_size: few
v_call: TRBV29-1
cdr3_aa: CSVRSLAGNTIYF
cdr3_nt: TGCAGCGTTCGGTCTCTGGCTGGAAACACCATATATTTT

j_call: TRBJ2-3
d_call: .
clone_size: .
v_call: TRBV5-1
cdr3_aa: CASRPIEGGFTDTQYF
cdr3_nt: TGCGCCAGCAGACCGATTGAGGGGGGGTTCACAGATACGCAGTATTTT

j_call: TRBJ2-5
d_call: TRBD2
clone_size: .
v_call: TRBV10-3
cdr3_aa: CAISESTLAGGQETQYF
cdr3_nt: TGTGCCATCAGTGAGTCGACGCTAGCGGGGGGCCAAGAGACCCAGTACTTC

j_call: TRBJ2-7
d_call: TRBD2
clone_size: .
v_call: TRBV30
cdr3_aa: CAWSPGTSGTYEQYF
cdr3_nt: TGTGCCTGGAGTCCGGGGACTAGCGGGACCTACGAGCAGTACTTC

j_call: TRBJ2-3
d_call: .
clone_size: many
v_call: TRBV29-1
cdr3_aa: CSVRTGGDTQYF
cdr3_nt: TGCAGCGTTCGGACAGGAGGGGATACGCAGTATTTT

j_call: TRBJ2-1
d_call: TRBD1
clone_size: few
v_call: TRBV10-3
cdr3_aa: CAISAAGGPYNEQFF
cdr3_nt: TGTGCCATCAGTGCCGCAGGGGGACCCTACAATGAGCAGTTCTTC

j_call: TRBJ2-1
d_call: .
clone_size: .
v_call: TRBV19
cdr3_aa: CASSQGRTEQFF
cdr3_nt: TGTGCCAGTAGCCAAGGGAGGACAGAGCAGTTCTTC

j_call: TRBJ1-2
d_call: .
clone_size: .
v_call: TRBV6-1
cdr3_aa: CASNFGGGYTF
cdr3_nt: TGTGCCAGCAACTTTGGTGGTGGCTACACCTTC

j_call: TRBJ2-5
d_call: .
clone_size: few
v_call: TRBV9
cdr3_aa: CASSPSYQETQYF
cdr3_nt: TGTGCCAGCAGCCCCTCGTACCAAGAGACCCAGTACTTC